The 8 T cell receptor beta chains given below trace back to one sample, sequenced in a study of OX40 agonist ivuxolimab in advanced cancers. This table comes from immunoSEQ multiplex PCR, and its TCRdb copy is limited to in-frame clones, with some not included. This sample has roughly 50,000 clones, with about nine tenths found just once. The specimen was CD4+ or CD8+ T cells sorted from blood, collected in a trial of the OX40 agonist ivuxolimab. The receptor source for this set is an adult with an advanced solid tumor such as melanoma, head and neck, liver or kidney cancer.

With regard to this clone: A read error may account for a junction end that differs from germline. In the same sample, other DNA sequences code for this CDR3. The genes are TRBV5-8 and TRBJ1-1; the D is unclear. Germline CDR1 reads SGHTS; CDR2 reads YDEGEE. This CDR3 comprises 12 residues. This CDR3 is CASSGGRSQAFF. The CDR3 DNA is TGCGCCAGCAGCGGAGGACGCTCACAAGCTTTCTTT.

The CDR3: CASIMGGHNQAFF. CDR3 nucleotides: TGTGCCAGCATCATGGGGGGACACAATCAAGCTTTCTTT. The J gene is TRBJ1-1, the V gene TRBV7-8; D may be TRBD1 (6 bases). This CDR3 is built from 13 residues. Trimming pared 7 bases from V and 9 bases from J, leaving 18 bases between. Germline-derived CDR1 and CDR2 are SGHVS and FQNEAQ.

V and J are TRBV7-9 and TRBJ1-1, with 7 bases that match TRBD1. The CDR3 loop spans 14 amino acids. CDR1 is SEHNR and CDR2 is FQNEAQ in the germline V gene (reference sequence). The V segment lost 4 bases and the J segment 9 bases; nucleotides outside the gene matches: 11. CDR3 DNA sequence: TGTGCCAGCAGCTACTCCTTGGGGACAGCGAAAGCTTTCTTT. As protein: CASSYSLGTAKAFF.

CDR3 sequence reads: CSVDSGSGYTGELFF. CDR3 bases: TGCAGCGTTGATTCTGGTAGCGGTTACACCGGGGAGCTGTTTTTT. V is TRBV29-1 and J is TRBJ2-2; D possibly corresponds to TRBD2 (6 bases). The CDR3 has 15 residues. V shed 3 bases and J shed 3 bases, with 14 bases lying between them. CDR1 and CDR2 (germline): SQVTM, ANQGSEA.

This clone was picked up one time. The V and J genes are TRBV30 and TRBJ1-1, with TRBD1 as a possible D gene (6 bases). V was trimmed by 2 bases and J by 10 bases, leaving 14 bases between them. The germline CDR1 and CDR2 sequences are GTSNPN and SVGIG (reference sequence). The CDR3 totals 12 residues. CDR3 amino acids: CAWSPGQGGAFF. The CDR3 bases are TGTGCCTGGAGTCCGGGACAAGGGGGAGCTTTCTTT. Variable domain in full (rest from reference TRBV30 and TRBJ1-1): SQTIHQWPATLVQPVGSPLSLECTVEGTSNPNLYWYRQAAGRGLQLLFYSVGIGQISSEVPQNLSASRPQDRQFILSSKKLLLSDSGFYLCAWSPGQGGAFFGQGTRLTVV.

The rearrangement links TRBV28 to TRBJ1-5, with 7 bases fitting TRBD1. Germline CDR1 MDHEN, CDR2 SYDVKM. This CDR3 contains 14 residues. Trimming at V came to 3 bases and at J to 5 bases, leaving 4 bases not matched to a gene. The CDR3 reads CASSFEGAYQPQHF. The CDR3 coding sequence is TGTGCCAGCAGTTTCGAGGGGGCTTATCAGCCCCAGCATTTT.

The V and J genes are TRBV7-3 and TRBJ1-2; the D is unclear. Trimming stripped 0 bases from V and 1 base from J, with 6 bases between. CDR3 length: 14 residues. Germline V gene lookup returns CDR1 SGHTA and CDR2 FQGTGA. CDR3 sequence (DNA): TGTGCCAGCAGCTTAACGGCGGGTAACTATGGCTACACCTTC. Translation gives CASSLTAGNYGYTF.

V and J are TRBV6-5 and TRBJ1-1; TRBD1 agrees at 9 bases. The germline gives CDR1 MNHEY, CDR2 SVGAGI. The CDR3 consists of 15 residues. The V segment lost 2 bases and the J segment 0 bases; nucleotides outside the gene matches: 1. CDR3 coding DNA: TGTGCCAGCAGTTACCGGGACAGGGTGAACACTGAAGCTTTCTTT. It yields the protein CASSYRDRVNTEAFF.